This passage covers 13 T cell receptor beta chains from one sample sequenced in a study of shared clonotypes between healthy human individuals. Using immunoSEQ multiplex PCR, the repertoire was profiled, and TCRdb retains in-frame clones only, with some absent. The table includes more than 1.2 million clones, 97% to 99% detected once. Sequenced: naive CD4+ T cells sorted from blood. Subset meaning: CD45RA+ positively selected. These receptor sequences come from a man aged 25 to 40 in good health.

This clone was counted once. The chain couples TRBV11-3 to TRBJ2-3; D unresolved. Trimming removed 3 bases from V and 0 bases from J, with 10 bases in between. This CDR3 comprises 15 residues. The germline V gene encodes CDR1 SGHNT and CDR2 YENEEA. CDR3 sequence: CASSFASSSTDTQYF. The CDR3 bases are TGTGCCAGCAGCTTTGCTAGTTCTAGCACAGATACGCAGTATTTT. The full variable domain, its missing parts supplied by reference TRBV11-3 and TRBJ2-3, is EAGVVQSPRYKIIEKKQPVAFWCNPISGHNTLYWYLQNLGQGPELLIRYENEEAVDDSQLPKDRFSAERLKGVDSTLKIQPAELGDSAVYLCASSFASSSTDTQYFGPGTRLTVL.

As concerns this clone: This specimen includes other DNA sequences encoding the same CDR3. CDR3: CASSFTGGNQPQHF. The CDR3 DNA sequence: TGTGCCAGCAGCTTCACAGGGGGCAATCAGCCCCAGCATTTT. The V and J genes are TRBV7-9 and TRBJ1-5, with 7 bases matching TRBD1. Germline CDR1 reads SEHNR; CDR2 reads FQNEAQ (reference sequence). The V segment lost 3 bases and the J segment 2 bases; nucleotides outside the gene matches: 1. This CDR3 comprises 14 residues.

This clone appeared once. The V call is TRBV7-2, the J call TRBJ2-7; D remains unclear. The CDR3 is 14 residues long. The germline V gene has CDR1 SGHTA and CDR2 FQGNSA. The V end lost 2 bases, the J end lost 0 bases, and 8 bases lay between the germline ends. As DNA, the CDR3 is TGTGCCAGCAGCTTAAATGGGAACTCCTACGAGCAGTACTTC. Protein: CASSLNGNSYEQYF.

The chain is built from TRBV9 and TRBJ1-3; D ambiguous. Germline CDR1 SGDLS, CDR2 YYNGEE. Trimming took off 4 bases at V and 0 bases at J, with 23 bases between the two ends. CDR3 length equals 19 residues. In nucleotides, the CDR3 is TGTGCCAGCAGCCACCACGATCAGCTTCCTCCGTCCTCTGGAAACACCATATATTTT. This encodes CASSHHDQLPPSSGNTIYF.

CDR3 residues: CASSTPDRVGYTF. The CDR3 DNA is TGTGCCAGCAGCACACCGGACAGGGTCGGCTACACCTTC. V and J are TRBV11-2 and TRBJ1-2, with 8 bases fitting TRBD1. The CDR3 contains 13 residues. From germline, CDR1 is SGHAT and CDR2 FQNNGV. After removal of 5 bases from V and 8 bases from J, the junction contained 7 bases not matched to a gene.

The V gene is TRBV9, the J gene TRBJ1-2; D call uncertain. There are 12 residues in the CDR3. The V and J ends lost 3 bases and 6 bases respectively, with 9 bases between them. The germline V gene has CDR1 SGDLS and CDR2 YYNGEE. The CDR3 coding sequence is TGTGCCAGCAGCGGGACCTCTCATGGCTACACCTTC. Translation: CASSGTSHGYTF.

This chain uses TRBV7-8 with TRBJ2-7, with 7 bases identical to TRBD2. The V gene's germline CDR1 is SGHVS and CDR2 FQNEAQ. The V segment lost 1 base and the J segment 3 bases; nucleotides outside the gene matches: 6. The CDR3 contains 15 residues. The CDR3: CASSLVMGLSYEQYF. As DNA, the CDR3 is TGTGCCAGCAGCTTAGTGATGGGACTAAGCTACGAGCAGTACTTC.

The chain uses TRBV27 and TRBJ1-1; a weak D match, TRBD1 (5 bases). V lost 5 bases to trimming and J lost 2 bases, with 15 bases between them. The CDR3 has 15 amino acids. Germline values: CDR1 MNHEY, CDR2 SMNVEV (reference sequence). The CDR3 loop reads CASSTHRQFNTEAFF. CDR3 DNA sequence: TGTGCCAGCAGTACCCACCGACAGTTTAACACTGAAGCTTTCTTT.

This clone was counted between two and nine times. V usage is TRBV14 and J usage is TRBJ1-3; D is unresolved. The V end was cut by 0 bases, the J end by 0 bases, with 3 bases between. CDR1 is SGHDN and CDR2 is FVKESK in the germline V gene. The CDR3 sequence is 14 residues long. CDR3 sequence: CASSQDLSGNTIYF. The DNA for the CDR3 is TGTGCCAGCAGCCAAGACCTCTCTGGAAACACCATATATTTT.

To note about this clone: The same CDR3 is also encoded by other DNA sequences in this sample. The chain links TRBV10-3 to TRBJ2-2, with D perhaps matching TRBD2 (5 bases). This CDR3 spans 15 amino acids. Germline V CDR1 and CDR2: ENHRY, SYGVKD. V was shortened by 2 bases and J by 3 bases, with 10 bases between the two germline ends. CDR3 nucleotides: TGTGCCATCAGTGAGCGGGGTACGGACACCGGGGAGCTGTTTTTT. It yields the protein CAISERGTDTGELFF.

This clone came up once. The chain couples TRBV19 to TRBJ2-1; 8 positions match TRBD1. CDR1 LNHDA and CDR2 SQIVND come from the germline V gene (reference sequence). This CDR3 comprises 12 residues. V lost 10 bases, J lost 8 bases, and 7 bases stayed unmatched. The CDR3 DNA reads TGTGCCACCGCCAGGGGGCCGGATGAGCAGTTCTTC. Residues: CATARGPDEQFF.

Worth noting for this clone: The same CDR3 can be traced to other DNA sequences in this sample. The rearrangement joins TRBV10-3 to TRBJ1-5; 7 bases are a match to TRBD1. After removal of 8 bases from V and 2 bases from J, the junction contained 0 bases not matched to a gene. Per germline, CDR1 ENHRY and CDR2 SYGVKD. The CDR3 consists of 12 residues. For the CDR3, the DNA is TGTGCCATCGGACAGGGCAATCAGCCCCAGCATTTT. Amino acids: CAIGQGNQPQHF.

On this clone: This specimen includes other DNA sequences encoding the same CDR3. CDR3 loop: CASSRTYEQYF. The CDR3 DNA reads as TGTGCCAGCAGTAGAACCTACGAGCAGTACTTC. The J gene is TRBJ2-7, the V gene TRBV25-1; no reliable D call. The CDR3 consists of 11 residues. Trimming cost V 5 bases and J 2 bases, with 4 bases left between them. From germline, CDR1 is MGHDK and CDR2 SYGVNS.